This passage covers 30 T cell receptor beta chains from one sample sequenced in a study of PD-L1 blockade in urothelial cancer. Sequencing was performed with immunoSEQ multiplex PCR; in TCRdb, only in-frame clones are kept and a portion is missing. The table shows about 86,000 clones, with 85% to 90% occurring only once. Documented time point: pretreatment peripheral blood. The material sequenced was PBMCs, taken around atezolizumab (anti-PD-L1) treatment. The receptors here all came from a man aged 60 to 75 with urothelial cancer.

This clone was seen a few times. The gene calls are TRBV9 and TRBJ2-1; TRBD2 aligns across 12 bases. The CDR3 has 15 amino acids. Germline-derived CDR1 and CDR2 are SGDLS and YYNGEE. J was trimmed by 10 bases and V by 4 bases; bases with no gene match: 9. The CDR3 nucleotides are TGTGCCAGCAGCCTCACTAGCGGGAGGCCGGGGGAGCAGTTCTTC. It is translated as CASSLTSGRPGEQFF. The variable domain in full, completed from reference TRBV9 and TRBJ2-1, reads DSGVTQTPKHLITATGQRVTLRCSPRSGDLSVYWYQQSLDQGLQFLIQYYNGEERAKGNILERFSAQQFPDLHSELNLSSLELGDSALYFCASSLTSGRPGEQFFGPGTRLTVL.

The rearrangement uses TRBV7-9 and TRBJ2-1; 12 nucleotides agree with TRBD2. Looked up from germline, CDR1 is SEHNR and CDR2 is FQNEAQ (reference sequence). This CDR3 contains 17 residues. V lost 9 bases, J lost 10 bases, and 19 bases stayed unmatched. CDR3 amino acids: CASTNRGLAGALREQFF. In nucleotides, the CDR3 is TGTGCCAGTACTAACCGGGGACTAGCGGGCGCTCTAAGGGAGCAGTTCTTC.

As regards this clone: One end of the junction is discordant with germline, which a read error may explain. This sequence joins TRBV7-7 and TRBJ2-2; TRBD1 is a possible D gene (5 bases). The CDR3 is 14 amino acids. In germline, CDR1 is SSHAT, CDR2 FNYEAQ (reference sequence). Written as DNA, the CDR3 is TGTGCTAGCAGCTTAGACGGCAGGGCCGGGGAGCTGTTTTTT. Amino acids: CASSLDGRAGELFF.

The J gene is TRBJ1-2, the V gene TRBV27; TRBD1 is a possible D gene (5 bases). Trimming took 1 base from V and 6 from J, leaving 12 bases between them. The CDR3 has 14 amino acids. Germline CDR1 is MNHEY and CDR2 is SMNVEV (reference sequence). This chain's CDR3 is CASSLLGRVNGYTF. The CDR3 coding sequence is TGTGCCAGCAGTTTATTAGGCAGGGTGAATGGCTACACCTTC.

The V call is TRBV4-2, the J call TRBJ1-1; a possible D gene is TRBD1 (5 bases). Trimming pared 0 bases from V and 4 bases from J, leaving 12 bases between. The germline gives CDR1 LGHNA, CDR2 YNFKEQ. The CDR3 has 15 residues. In DNA, the CDR3 is TGTGCCAGCAGCCAAGAGGCCGCGGGGGGCACTGAAGCTTTCTTT. Its translation: CASSQEAAGGTEAFF.

This chain connects TRBV6-6 to TRBJ1-2; 11 bases match TRBD1. CDR1 and CDR2 (germline): MNHNY, SVGAGI (reference sequence). V dropped 0 bases and J dropped 3; count of bases not matched to a gene: 3. This CDR3 contains 16 residues. CDR3 protein: CASSYSGDRGDYGYTF. CDR3 in DNA: TGTGCCAGCAGTTACTCTGGGGACAGGGGGGACTATGGCTACACCTTC.

Notes on this clone: The same CDR3 is also encoded by other DNA sequences in this sample. The V and J genes are TRBV2 and TRBJ2-2, with TRBD1 matching 8 bases. The CDR3 sequence is 14 residues long. After removal of 7 bases from V and 1 base from J, the junction contained 2 bases not matched to a gene. CDR1 SNHLY and CDR2 FYNNEI come from the germline V gene. The CDR3 DNA sequence: TGTGCCAGCACCGGACAGGGGAACACCGGGGAGCTGTTTTTT. Amino acid sequence: CASTGQGNTGELFF.

The chain employs TRBV9 and TRBJ1-4; 7 nucleotides line up with TRBD1. The length of the CDR3 is 16 residues. CDR1 and CDR2 from the germline V gene are SGDLS and YYNGEE. Trimming cost V 4 bases and J 4 bases; bases outside gene matches: 10. Here the CDR3 reads CASSPEGTEINEKLFF. Written as DNA, the CDR3 is TGTGCCAGCAGCCCCGAAGGGACAGAAATTAATGAAAAACTGTTTTTT.

This clone occurred once. The chain employs TRBV7-8 and TRBJ2-7; the D gene is possibly TRBD1 (6 bases). The CDR3 has 15 amino acids. Germline-derived CDR1 and CDR2 are SGHVS and FQNEAQ. Deletions cut 4 bases from V and 1 base from J, with 14 bases between. The CDR3 DNA follows: TGTGCCAGCAGCTACGGGGACACCTTTTCCTACGAGCAGTACTTC. This sequence encodes CASSYGDTFSYEQYF.

The chain uses TRBV11-2 and TRBJ1-1; D call uncertain. CDR1 SGHAT and CDR2 FQNNGV come from the germline V gene. V lost 5 bases and J lost 4, with 11 bases in between. The CDR3 has 13 residues. CDR3 amino acids: CASSPGFITEAFF. CDR3 DNA sequence: TGTGCCAGCAGCCCGGGGTTTATCACTGAAGCTTTCTTT.

The chain links TRBV6-5 to TRBJ2-3, with 7 nucleotides matching TRBD2. The V segment lost 2 bases and the J segment 4 bases; nucleotides outside the gene matches: 3. CDR1 and CDR2 (germline): MNHEY, SVGAGI. CDR3 length equals 14 residues. The CDR3 sequence is CASSYRLASDTQYF. In DNA, the CDR3 is TGTGCCAGCAGTTACCGACTAGCTTCAGATACGCAGTATTTT.

The rearrangement joins TRBV2 to TRBJ2-3; TRBD1 aligns across 8 bases. Germline V gene sequence: CDR1 SNHLY, CDR2 FYNNEI. V lost 3 bases, J lost 0 bases, and 2 bases stayed unmatched. The CDR3 is 15 residues long. The CDR3 spells CASSDQGASTDTQYF. The CDR3, as DNA: TGTGCCAGCAGTGATCAGGGGGCGAGCACAGATACGCAGTATTTT.

The V and J genes are TRBV15 and TRBJ2-2; D might be TRBD1 (5 bases). This CDR3 contains 14 residues. Germline V gene data show CDR1 as LNHNV and CDR2 as YYDKDF (reference sequence). With 3 bases removed from V and 13 bases from J, the gap between germline ends came to 18 bases. The CDR3 region has the DNA TGTGCCACCAGCAGTCGACAGACTGGGCGCCCGCTGTTTTTT. It is translated as CATSSRQTGRPLFF.

This chain links TRBV18 with TRBJ2-1, with 11 bases that match TRBD2. The length of the CDR3 is 16 residues. V was pared by 3 bases and J by 7 bases, with 8 bases of the junction left unmatched. Germline CDR1 reads KGHSH; CDR2 reads LQKENI. CDR3 bases: TGTGCCAGCTCACCCGTAGCGGGAGGGCCACGGAATGAGCAGTTCTTC. Translation gives CASSPVAGGPRNEQFF.

The chain couples TRBV28 to TRBJ1-5, with a possible D match to TRBD1 (6 bases). Looked up from germline, CDR1 is MDHEN and CDR2 is SYDVKM. CDR3 size: 20 residues. V dropped 2 bases and J dropped 3 bases, with 26 bases sitting between them. The CDR3 bases are TGTGCCAGCAGTTTACCGCCGAAGGTTCAGGGGACGGATACCAATCAGCCCCAGCATTTT. It specifies CASSLPPKVQGTDTNQPQHF.

This clone was observed a single time. The chain employs TRBV7-3 and TRBJ2-5, with 9 positions matching TRBD2. This CDR3 comprises 16 residues. V dropped 4 bases and J dropped 1; count of bases not matched to a gene: 7. CDR1 SGHTA and CDR2 FQGTGA come from the germline V gene. CDR3 region: CASSSRPSGTQETQYF. CDR3 DNA sequence: TGTGCCAGCAGCTCCAGGCCTAGCGGGACCCAAGAGACCCAGTACTTC.

The chain couples TRBV7-2 to TRBJ2-2; D perhaps matches TRBD2 (5 bases). V lost 3 bases and J lost 8, with 16 bases in between. Germline CDR1 is SGHTA and CDR2 is FQGNSA. The CDR3 is 15 amino acids. The CDR3 nucleotides are TGTGCCAGCAGCTTTGAAGAGGGATCGGGGGGGGAGCTGTTTTTT. Its translation: CASSFEEGSGGELFF.

Here the CDR3 reads CASSSGGSGYGYTF. CDR3 bases: TGTGCCAGCAGTTCAGGGGGATCCGGCTATGGCTACACCTTC. V and J are TRBV6-5 and TRBJ1-2; 7 bases are shared with TRBD1. The V segment lost 4 bases and the J segment 4 bases; nucleotides outside the gene matches: 6. The germline V gene has CDR1 MNHEY and CDR2 SVGAGI. The CDR3 consists of 14 residues.

V gene TRBV28 combines with J gene TRBJ2-7, with 12 bases that match TRBD2. The germline V gene encodes CDR1 MDHEN and CDR2 SYDVKM. The CDR3 contains 17 residues. V dropped 6 bases and J dropped 4; count of bases not matched to a gene: 13. The CDR3 is CASSPGLAGKTGYEQYF. CDR3 nucleotide sequence: TGTGCCAGCAGCCCGGGACTAGCGGGTAAAACGGGATACGAGCAGTACTTC. The variable domain in full, completed from reference TRBV28 and TRBJ2-7, reads DVKVTQSSRYLVKRTGEKVFLECVQDMDHENMFWYRQDPGLGLRLIYFSYDVKMKEKGDIPEGYSVSREKKERFSLILESASTNQTSMYLCASSPGLAGKTGYEQYFGPGTRLTVT.

The sample holds one count of this clone. The rearrangement joins TRBV7-3 to TRBJ2-1, with 8 bases identical to TRBD1. CDR3 size: 15 residues. The junction had 4 bases not matched to a gene; V was cut back by 0 bases and J by 6 bases. Germline V gene sequence: CDR1 SGHTA, CDR2 FQGTGA. CDR3 residues: CASSLTSGGRNEQFF. CDR3 in DNA: TGTGCCAGCAGCTTAACGTCAGGGGGCCGCAATGAGCAGTTCTTC.

The J gene is TRBJ2-1, the V gene TRBV4-2; perhaps TRBD2 as D (5 bases). Between the trimmed V and J ends, which lost 1 base and 1 base, there was a span of 14 bases. Germline V gene sequence: CDR1 LGHNA, CDR2 YNFKEQ. The CDR3 loop spans 17 amino acids. In DNA form, the CDR3 reads TGTGCCAGCAGCCAAGCCTCCGGGGTAGCGTCCTACAATGAGCAGTTCTTC. It encodes CASSQASGVASYNEQFF.

V usage is TRBV9 and J usage is TRBJ1-2; 9 bases align to TRBD1. Germline-derived CDR1 and CDR2 are SGDLS and YYNGEE. The V segment lost 3 bases and the J segment 10 bases; nucleotides outside the gene matches: 10. The CDR3 sequence is 14 residues long. In DNA form, the CDR3 reads TGTGCCAGCAGCGGCGGGGGGACAGGGACCATCTACACCTTC. Protein: CASSGGGTGTIYTF.

CDR3 sequence: CSGGQGNEKLFF. The CDR3 DNA reads TGCAGCGGGGGACAGGGAAATGAAAAACTGTTTTTT. This chain links TRBV29-1 with TRBJ1-4, with 9 bases aligning to TRBD1. The germline gives CDR1 SQVTM, CDR2 ANQGSEA. The V and J ends lost 7 bases and 5 bases, in that order; junction bases with no gene match: 2. This CDR3 comprises 12 residues.

V is TRBV21-1 and J is TRBJ2-5; TRBD1 was called by the table and not checked on the DNA. TRBV21-1 is shown as a pseudogene. CDR3 length equals 14 residues. This CDR3 reads CASRWRQGEETQYF. As DNA, the CDR3 is TGTGCCAGCAGGTGGCGCCAGGGGGAAGAGACCCAGTACTTC.

The V gene is TRBV14, the J gene TRBJ2-5, with D hard to call. Germline values: CDR1 SGHDN, CDR2 FVKESK. V was shortened by 0 bases and J by 8 bases, with 7 bases between the two germline ends. The CDR3 is 12 amino acids. The CDR3 nucleotides read TGTGCCAGCAGCCAAGACCTTCTAACCCAGTACTTC. Protein: CASSQDLLTQYF. Variable domain in full (rest from reference TRBV14 and TRBJ2-5): EAGVTQFPSHSVIEKGQTVTLRCDPISGHDNLYWYRRVMGKEIKFLLHFVKESKQDESGMPNNRFLAERTGGTYSTLKVQPAELEDSGVYFCASSQDLLTQYFGPGTRLLVL.

The V gene is TRBV19, the J gene TRBJ2-7; tentatively, D is TRBD2 (6 bases). Trimming pared 3 bases from V and 3 bases from J, leaving 15 bases between. The CDR3 contains 15 residues. CDR1 LNHDA and CDR2 SQIVND come from the germline V gene (reference sequence). The CDR3 DNA follows: TGTGCCAGTAGTATTCAGCCGGGACTTGGCTACGAGCAGTACTTC. This encodes CASSIQPGLGYEQYF.

The chain links TRBV7-2 to TRBJ2-1; the D is unclear. This CDR3 spans 16 amino acids. Germline CDR1 reads SGHTA; CDR2 reads FQGNSA. Trimming cost V 1 base and J 3 bases, with 13 bases left between them. The CDR3 protein is CASSLGFGGGYNEQFF. DNA for the CDR3: TGTGCCAGCAGCTTAGGATTTGGCGGCGGCTACAATGAGCAGTTCTTC. Filled out from reference TRBV7-2 and TRBJ2-1, the complete variable domain reads GAGVSQSPSNKVTEKGKDVELRCDPISGHTALYWYRQSLGQGLEFLIYFQGNSAPDKSGLPSDRFSAERTGGSVSTLTIQRTQQEDSAVYLCASSLGFGGGYNEQFFGPGTRLTVL.

The CDR3 DNA sequence: TGTGCCAGCAGTCCTGGACAGGGGGCCGGTCAGCCCCAGCATTTT. It encodes CASSPGQGAGQPQHF. The rearrangement uses TRBV6-6 and TRBJ1-5; 11 bases match TRBD1. Germline V lookup: CDR1 MNHNY, CDR2 SVGAGI (reference sequence). The trim removed 5 bases at V and 6 bases at J, leaving 6 bases unmatched. The CDR3 contains 15 residues.

The chain joins TRBV27 to TRBJ2-3; 9 nucleotides line up with TRBD1. Germline CDR1 MNHEY, CDR2 SMNVEV (reference sequence). The CDR3 covers 16 residues. The V and J ends lost 5 bases and 4 bases, in that order; junction bases with no gene match: 10. This chain's CDR3 is CASSDVRDRAADTQYF. CDR3 nucleotide sequence: TGTGCCAGCAGTGACGTGAGGGACAGGGCGGCAGATACGCAGTATTTT.

The chain links TRBV18 to TRBJ2-1; 15 nucleotides match TRBD2. Germline V gene sequence: CDR1 KGHSH, CDR2 LQKENI. Trimming removed 1 base from V and 9 bases from J; junction bases left unmatched: 4. The CDR3 is 16 residues long. The CDR3 sequence is CASSPQPGLAGGEQFF. As DNA, the CDR3 is TGTGCCAGCTCACCACAACCGGGACTAGCGGGAGGTGAGCAGTTCTTC.